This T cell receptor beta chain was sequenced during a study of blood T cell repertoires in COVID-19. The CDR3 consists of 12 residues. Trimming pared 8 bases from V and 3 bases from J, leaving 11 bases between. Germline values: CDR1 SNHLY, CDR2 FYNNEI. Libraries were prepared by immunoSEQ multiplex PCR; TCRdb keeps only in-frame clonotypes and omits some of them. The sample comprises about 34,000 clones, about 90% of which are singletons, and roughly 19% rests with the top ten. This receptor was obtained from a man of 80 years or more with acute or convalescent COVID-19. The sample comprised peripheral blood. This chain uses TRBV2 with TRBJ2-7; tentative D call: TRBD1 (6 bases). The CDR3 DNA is TGTGCCAGCTCAGGGGCGAGCTACGAGCAGTACTTC. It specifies CASSGASYEQYF.